The 21 T cell receptor beta chains given below trace back to one sample, sequenced in a study of spatial heterogeneity in lung cancer. As for time point: sample taken at primary tumor resection. Unsorted samples of tumor, nontumor lung or frozen PBMC had their whole RNA sequenced. TCRdb passed the 5' RACE reads through MiXCR, listing each CDR3 protein once. The table has about 30,000 distinct CDR3 sequences, approximately 8.4% seen once. Source: PBMCs, taken at surgery. The receptors shown here come from a female donor with early-stage non-small cell lung cancer.

This clonotype was found many times. This chain connects TRBV3-1 to TRBJ2-2; 16 bases fit TRBD2. The CDR3 has 18 residues. CDR1 is LGHDT, CDR2 YNNKEL, per germline (reference sequence). Unmatched junction bases numbered 11, after V lost 4 bases and J lost 9 bases. The CDR3 is CASSPGTSGRAIHRELFF. Written as DNA, the CDR3 is TGTGCCAGCAGCCCAGGGACTAGCGGGAGGGCCATACACCGGGAGCTGTTTTTT.

This clonotype was detected ten times or more. The chain couples TRBV21-1 to TRBJ2-1; whether TRBD2, the table's D call, matches the DNA was not checked. TRBV21-1 counts as a pseudogene. The CDR3 sequence is 15 residues long. Here the CDR3 DNA reads TGTGCCAGCAGCAAAGATAGCGGGAGAAACAATGAGCAGTTCTTC. The encoded protein is CASSKDSGRNNEQFF.

The sample holds many counts of this clonotype. The CDR3 protein is CASSLAGGSYETQYF. The CDR3 nucleotides read TGTGCCAGCAGCCTAGCGGGAGGTTCGTATGAGACCCAGTACTTC. The V call is TRBV6-2 or TRBV6-3, the J call TRBJ2-5; 11 bases agree with TRBD2. The V gene's germline CDR1 is MNHEY and CDR2 SVGEGT. With 6 bases clipped from V and 5 bases from J, the junction kept 8 bases outside the gene matches. This CDR3 is 15 amino acids long.

This clonotype was observed at least ten times. The V call is TRBV7-2, the J call TRBJ2-5; 14 positions match TRBD2. The CDR3 consists of 17 residues. CDR1 and CDR2 from the germline V gene are SGHTA and FQGNSA. Trimming took 6 bases from V and 2 from J; bases not matched to a gene: 8. CDR3 amino acids: CASRQRGLAGVQETQYF. CDR3 DNA sequence: TGTGCCAGCAGGCAACGGGGACTAGCGGGAGTACAAGAGACCCAGTACTTC.

At least ten counts were recorded for this clonotype. The chain carries TRBV29-1 and TRBJ1-2; D is unclear. The CDR3 is made up of 14 amino acids. Germline lookup yields CDR1 SQVTM and CDR2 ANQGSEA. Deletions cut 0 bases from V and 9 bases from J, with 17 bases between. This chain's CDR3 is CSVEENTSKGRYTF. CDR3 coding DNA: TGCAGCGTTGAAGAAAATACCAGCAAAGGGCGCTACACCTTC.

This clonotype was observed at least ten times. The chain is built from TRBV7-6 and TRBJ2-3; no definite D call. The CDR3 spans 11 residues. The germline V gene has CDR1 SGHVS and CDR2 FNYEAQ. With 4 bases removed from V and 9 bases from J, the gap between germline ends came to 8 bases. CDR3 amino acids: CASSSGLTQYF. The DNA of the CDR3 is TGTGCCAGCAGCTCCGGTTTGACGCAGTATTTT.

This clonotype was counted at least ten times. The gene calls are TRBV6-1 and TRBJ2-2; D unclear. This CDR3 is built from 16 residues. Looked up from germline, CDR1 is MNHNS and CDR2 is SASEGT. V was cut by 4 bases and J by 4 bases, with 16 bases left in between. In DNA, the CDR3 is TGTGCCAGCAGTGCCGTAATCACAGATCTCACCGGGGAGCTGTTTTTT. Encoded protein: CASSAVITDLTGELFF.

To note about this clonotype: A much larger clone sits a single nucleotide away, making a read error possible. The V call is TRBV19, the J call TRBJ2-3; perhaps TRBD1 as D (5 bases). This CDR3 comprises 14 residues. CDR1 and CDR2 from the germline V gene are LNHDA and SQIVND (reference sequence). The CDR3 region has the DNA TGTGCCAGTAGTATATACCAAAGCACAGGTACGCAGTATTTT. Translating it yields CASSIYQSTGTQYF.

This clonotype came up many times. The chain recombines TRBV7-3 with TRBJ2-1; 10 bases map to TRBD2. The CDR3 length is 15 residues. V was pared by 5 bases and J by 9 bases, with 10 bases of the junction left unmatched. Per germline, CDR1 SGHTA and CDR2 FQGTGA. For the CDR3, the DNA is TGTGCCAGCAGCCCGTCCGGGACTAGCGCCGGTGAGCAGTTCTTC. This translates into CASSPSGTSAGEQFF.

This clonotype has ten or more counts. V is TRBV5-1 and J is TRBJ1-3; D possibly corresponds to TRBD1 (5 bases). From germline, CDR1 is SGHRS and CDR2 YFSETQ. The CDR3 is 14 amino acids. V was trimmed by 3 bases and J by 8 bases, leaving 15 bases between them. The CDR3 sequence is CASSSGGARDTIYF. CDR3 DNA sequence: TGCGCCAGCAGCTCCGGTGGGGCGAGGGACACCATATATTTT.

This clonotype was seen ten or more times. The V gene is TRBV5-1, the J gene TRBJ2-7, with 10 bases matching TRBD1. Trimming at V came to 3 bases and at J to 3 bases, leaving 9 bases not matched to a gene. The CDR3 has 16 residues. From germline, CDR1 is SGHRS and CDR2 YFSETQ. CDR3 region: CASSSDRTGGSYEQYF. In nucleotides, the CDR3 is TGCGCCAGCAGCTCCGATCGGACAGGGGGAAGCTACGAGCAGTACTTC.

In its sample, this clonotype was seen many times. The J gene is TRBJ1-5, the V gene TRBV19; 9 bases map to TRBD1. The length of the CDR3 is 13 residues. Per the germline V gene, CDR1 is LNHDA and CDR2 is SQIVND (reference sequence). V lost 4 bases and J lost 7; bases outside the gene matches: 2. The CDR3 loop is CASSRDRDQPQHF. CDR3 DNA: TGTGCCAGTAGTAGGGACAGGGACCAGCCCCAGCATTTT.

This clonotype showed up many times. The chain carries TRBV25-1 and TRBJ1-1; a possible D gene is TRBD1 (6 bases). The germline V and J ends were trimmed by 6 bases and 10 bases, with 15 bases remaining between them. In germline, CDR1 is MGHDK, CDR2 SYGVNS. This CDR3 is 12 amino acids long. Here the CDR3 DNA reads TGTGCCAGCAGGGATACAGGGCTTGGAGCTTTCTTT. Amino acid sequence: CASRDTGLGAFF.

This sequence joins TRBV20-1 and TRBJ2-3, with TRBD2 matching over 10 bases. The CDR3 is made up of 15 amino acids. Germline CDR1 and CDR2: DFQATT and SNEGSKA (reference sequence). The ends lost 4 bases at V and 4 bases at J; junction bases unmatched: 8. The CDR3 region has the DNA TGCAGTGCTAACCAAGCGGGAGGGCCAGCAGATACGCAGTATTTT. Protein sequence: CSANQAGGPADTQYF.

J is TRBJ1-2 and V is TRBV20-1, with D perhaps matching TRBD1 (6 bases). The CDR3 has 15 amino acids. Trimming removed 3 bases at V and 4 bases at J, with 18 bases between. Germline V gene lookup returns CDR1 DFQATT and CDR2 SNEGSKA (reference sequence). The CDR3: CSASRAQGLSYGYTF. CDR3 DNA sequence: TGCAGTGCTAGCAGGGCGCAGGGGCTAAGCTATGGCTACACCTTC.

This clonotype was seen many times. The gene calls are TRBV7-2 and TRBJ2-2, with D possibly matching TRBD1 (5 bases). CDR1 is SGHTA and CDR2 is FQGNSA in the germline V gene. The CDR3 runs to 18 residues. Trimming took off 4 bases at V and 0 bases at J, with 18 bases between the two ends. The CDR3 is CASSYWGYYFSNTGELFF. For the CDR3, the DNA is TGTGCCAGCAGCTATTGGGGCTATTACTTCTCGAACACCGGGGAGCTGTTTTTT.

This clonotype has at least ten counts. J is TRBJ1-1 and V is TRBV2; TRBD1 aligns across 10 bases. The CDR3 loop spans 13 amino acids. The V segment lost 6 bases and the J segment 11 bases; nucleotides outside the gene matches: 9. The germline CDR1 and CDR2 sequences are SNHLY and FYNNEI. CDR3 protein: CASRGQGLGKAFF. The CDR3 DNA reads TGTGCCAGCAGGGGACAGGGGCTAGGGAAGGCTTTCTTT. Together with reference TRBV2 and TRBJ1-1, the CDR3 gives the full variable domain: EPEVTQTPSHQVTQMGQEVILRCVPISNHLYFYWYRQILGQKVEFLVSFYNNEISEKSEIFDDQFSVERPDGSNFTLKIRSTKLEDSAMYFCASRGQGLGKAFFGQGTRLTVV.

This clonotype was observed at least ten times. The gene calls are TRBV7-2 and TRBJ2-2, with D unresolved. In germline, CDR1 is SGHTA, CDR2 FQGNSA. Trimming took off 1 base at V and 7 bases at J, with 4 bases between the two ends. This CDR3 region has 12 residues. The CDR3 coding sequence is TGTGCCAGCAGCTTAGAGATCGGGGAGCTGTTTTTT. It specifies CASSLEIGELFF.

This clonotype has at least ten counts. The chain recombines TRBV2 with TRBJ2-1; D might be TRBD2 (5 bases). V lost 1 base and J 4 bases, leaving 8 bases between the germline ends. The CDR3 spans 14 residues. CDR1 SNHLY and CDR2 FYNNEI come from the germline V gene. CDR3: CASSEGTSYNEQFF. The CDR3 nucleotides read TGTGCCAGCAGTGAAGGGACTTCGTACAATGAGCAGTTCTTC.

This clonotype was seen ten or more times. The V and J genes are TRBV7-9 and TRBJ1-2; 8 positions agree with TRBD1. The CDR3 runs to 22 residues. V lost 5 bases and J lost 5; bases outside the gene matches: 31. CDR1 and CDR2 (germline): SEHNR, FQNEAQ (reference sequence). This CDR3 is CASSLNVPGQVRGFLSTYGYTF. CDR3 DNA sequence: TGTGCCAGCAGCCTGAATGTCCCGGGACAGGTTCGGGGTTTCTTATCCACATATGGCTACACCTTC.

This clonotype was recorded many times. For the CDR3, the DNA is TGTGCCAGCAGCTTAGTATGGCTAGCGGGGCAAGAGACCCAGTACTTC. It is translated as CASSLVWLAGQETQYF. The chain is built from TRBV7-2 and TRBJ2-5, with 9 positions matching TRBD2. Germline V gene sequence: CDR1 SGHTA, CDR2 FQGNSA. V lost 1 base to trimming and J lost 2 bases; unmatched junction nucleotides: 5. CDR3 length: 16 amino acids. Together with reference TRBV7-2 and TRBJ2-5, the CDR3 gives the full variable domain: GAGVSQSPSNKVTEKGKDVELRCDPISGHTALYWYRQSLGQGLEFLIYFQGNSAPDKSGLPSDRFSAERTGGSVSTLTIQRTQQEDSAVYLCASSLVWLAGQETQYFGPGTRLLVL.